Sequencing of this T cell receptor beta chain was carried out in a study of T cells after yellow fever vaccination. Whole-study context: Fractions with few cells were prepared using SMART-Seq v4 Ultra Low Input.

A few counts support this clonotype. The antigen is not known. General study findings and limits: Clones that expanded after primary vaccination mostly reappeared after the booster (over 95% CD4, approximately 89% CD8).

V lost 0 bases, J lost 3 bases, and 9 bases lay in between. The germline V gene encodes CDR1 LGHNA and CDR2 YSLEER. The CDR3 totals 15 residues. TCRdb re-called the 5' RACE reads with MiXCR, one entry per CDR3 protein. The data contain approximately 330,000 distinct CDR3 sequences, under 15% of them singletons. The chain has TRBV4-3 and TRBJ1-5, with D possibly TRBD1 on 5 matching bases. The source of this sequence is a man younger than 35 who received the YFV17D yellow fever vaccine. Material: CD4+ T cells sorted from PBMCs, obtained 15 days after the yellow fever booster vaccination. In DNA, the CDR3 is TGCGCCAGCAGCCAAGATCAGGGTTACAATCAGCCCCAGCATTTT. It yields the protein CASSQDQGYNQPQHF.